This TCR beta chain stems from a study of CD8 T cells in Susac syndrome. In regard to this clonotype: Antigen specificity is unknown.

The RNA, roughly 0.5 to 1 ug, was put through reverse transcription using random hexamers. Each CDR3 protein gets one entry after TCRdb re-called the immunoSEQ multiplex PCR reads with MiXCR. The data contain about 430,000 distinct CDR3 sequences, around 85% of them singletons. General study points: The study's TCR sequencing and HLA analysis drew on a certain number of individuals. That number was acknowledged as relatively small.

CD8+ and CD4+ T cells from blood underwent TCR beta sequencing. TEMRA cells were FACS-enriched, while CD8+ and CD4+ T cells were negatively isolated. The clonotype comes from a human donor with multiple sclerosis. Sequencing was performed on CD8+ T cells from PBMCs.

CDR3 protein: CASSDSLYGYTF. The CDR3 coding sequence is TGTGCCAGCAGTGACAGTTTGTATGGCTACACCTTC. The V and J genes are TRBV2 and TRBJ1-2; D remains ambiguous. The CDR3 totals 12 residues. Germline V gene lookup returns CDR1 SNHLY and CDR2 FYNNEI. V lost 3 bases and J 5 bases, leaving 7 bases between the germline ends. The whole variable domain, remainder taken from reference TRBV2 and TRBJ1-2, is EPEVTQTPSHQVTQMGQEVILRCVPISNHLYFYWYRQILGQKVEFLVSFYNNEISEKSEIFDDQFSVERPDGSNFTLKIRSTKLEDSAMYFCASSDSLYGYTFGSGTRLTVV.